Shown below are 20 T cell receptor beta chains from a single sample sequenced in a study of molecular identifiers for immune sequencing clone quantification. TCRdb used MiXCR to reprocess the PCR reads, holding one entry per CDR3 protein. The repertoire has approximately 500,000 distinct CDR3 sequences, about a quarter of them found once; the top ten carry around 0.8%. Material: naive CD8+ T cells from blood, with Jurkat cell RNA spiked in. Subset reported: FACS-sorted CD8+CD4-CCR7+CD45RA+ naive T cells. The origin of the receptors is a human donor in good health. Some libraries in this study had Jurkat cell RNA spiked in.

The rearrangement uses TRBV13 and TRBJ2-7, with D possibly TRBD1 on 6 matching bases. The length of the CDR3 is 13 residues. Trimming took 10 bases from V and 6 from J, leaving 19 bases between them. Germline assignment: CDR1 PRHDT and CDR2 FYEKMQ (reference sequence). As DNA, the CDR3 is TGTGCCACAGGGGACCCCCAGGGGCGCGAGCAGTACTTC. This gives the protein CATGDPQGREQYF. Combining the CDR3 with reference TRBV13 and TRBJ2-7 gives the whole variable domain AAGVIQSPRHLIKEKRETATLKCYPIPRHDTVYWYQQGPGQDPQFLISFYEKMQSDKGSIPDRFSAQQFSDYHSELNMSSLELGDSALYFCATGDPQGREQYFGPGTRLTVT.

This clonotype has just a few counts. The J gene is TRBJ2-1, the V gene TRBV4-1, with D unresolved. This CDR3 is 15 amino acids long. V gave up 4 bases and J gave up 4 bases, with 14 bases separating them. From germline, CDR1 is MGHRA and CDR2 YSYEKL. The CDR3 loop is CASSRGVGLYNEQFF. The CDR3 nucleotides read TGCGCCAGCAGCCGTGGAGTGGGGTTATACAATGAGCAGTTCTTC.

The chain has TRBV6-1 and TRBJ2-5; no definite D call. CDR1 is MNHNS and CDR2 is SASEGT in the germline V gene. The CDR3 is made up of 14 amino acids. With 3 bases removed from V and 5 bases from J, the gap between germline ends came to 13 bases. CDR3 DNA sequence: TGTGCCAGCAGTGATATGGCCGGTGGGGAGACCCAGTACTTC. As protein: CASSDMAGGETQYF.

Remarks on this clonotype: The germline gene is not matched at one end of the junction; a read error may be the cause. The J gene is TRBJ2-2, the V gene TRBV2; TRBD2 matches at 14 bases. The CDR3 has 19 amino acids. CDR1 and CDR2 from the germline V gene are SNHLY and FYNNEI. Here the CDR3 DNA reads TGTGCCAGCAGTCGCACCGGGACTAGCGGGAGACTTGACACCGGGAAGCTGTTTTTT. Protein sequence: CASSRTGTSGRLDTGKLFF.

This chain links TRBV30 with TRBJ2-7; 8 bases align to TRBD2. The junction had 14 bases not matched to a gene; V was cut back by 0 bases and J by 4 bases. This CDR3 spans 17 amino acids. Germline CDR1 GTSNPN, CDR2 SVGIG (reference sequence). The CDR3 DNA reads TGTGCCTGGAGTGTATTTACTAGCGGCAAGGCGGCTTACGAGCAGTACTTC. Encoded protein: CAWSVFTSGKAAYEQYF.

This clonotype occurred a few times. The chain recombines TRBV11-2 with TRBJ2-1; TRBD2 matches at 7 bases. Trimming removed 1 base from V and 2 bases from J; junction bases left unmatched: 5. The germline V gene has CDR1 SGHAT and CDR2 FQNNGV. CDR3 length equals 16 residues. The CDR3 nucleotides are TGTGCCAGCAGCTTAGGGGGCGGGAGCCCCTACAATGAGCAGTTCTTC. Its protein product is CASSLGGGSPYNEQFF. The full variable domain, its missing parts supplied by reference TRBV11-2 and TRBJ2-1, is EAGVAQSPRYKIIEKRQSVAFWCNPISGHATLYWYQQILGQGPKLLIQFQNNGVVDDSQLPKDRFSAERLKGVDSTLKIQPAKLEDSAVYLCASSLGGGSPYNEQFFGPGTRLTVL.

This clonotype was counted once. Because it lacks the conserved phenylalanine or tryptophan at the end, this CDR3 is likely a read error. The chain couples TRBV27 to TRBJ1-1; 12 bases are a match to TRBD1. Trimming took 8 bases from V and 10 from J; bases not matched to a gene: 5. Per the germline V gene, CDR1 is MNHEY and CDR2 is SMNVEV (reference sequence). This CDR3 has 12 amino acids. CDR3 nucleotides: TGTGCCAGCTGGGGACAGGGGGCTTCAGCTTTCCTT. This sequence encodes CASWGQGASAFL.

Only a few counts were recorded for this clonotype. A single base separates this from a much larger clone, so it may be a read error. V and J are TRBV12-3 or TRBV12-4 and TRBJ2-7, with D possibly TRBD1 on 5 matching bases. Trimming cost V 5 bases and J 5 bases, with 7 bases left between them. The CDR3 loop spans 11 amino acids. DNA of the CDR3: TGTGCCAGCAGTGGGGCCCACGAGCAGTACTTC. The encoded protein is CASSGAHEQYF.

CDR3 nucleotides: TGTGCCAGTAGTTCCCGCAACTCTGGGGCCAACGTCCTGACTTTC. This encodes CASSSRNSGANVLTF. The chain joins TRBV19 to TRBJ2-6; D call uncertain. V lost 5 bases and J 0 bases, leaving 8 bases between the germline ends. The CDR3 contains 15 residues. Germline V gene data show CDR1 as LNHDA and CDR2 as SQIVND (reference sequence).

This sequence joins TRBV4-1 and TRBJ2-7; D call uncertain. V was cut by 4 bases and J by 7 bases, with 17 bases left in between. The length of the CDR3 is 14 residues. Germline values: CDR1 MGHRA, CDR2 YSYEKL. The CDR3 sequence is CASSREWGSGEQYF. CDR3 DNA sequence: TGCGCCAGCAGCCGCGAGTGGGGTTCCGGGGAGCAGTACTTC.

The sample holds a few counts of this clonotype. This rearrangement joins TRBV20-1 to TRBJ2-2, with TRBD2 identical over 11 bases. Losses at the gene ends were 6 bases for V and 4 bases for J; bases not matched to a gene: 4. The CDR3 is made up of 14 amino acids. Germline V gene lookup returns CDR1 DFQATT and CDR2 SNEGSKA (reference sequence). In DNA form, the CDR3 reads TGCAGTGCCCTTAGCGGGAGGGGCACCGGGGAGCTGTTTTTT. The encoded protein is CSALSGRGTGELFF.

V usage is TRBV27 and J usage is TRBJ2-5, with D unclear. There are 13 residues in the CDR3. Germline-derived CDR1 and CDR2 are MNHEY and SMNVEV (reference sequence). The ends were cut back, 2 bases at V and 2 bases at J, with 6 bases in the middle. Written as DNA, the CDR3 is TGTGCCAGCAGTTTAAACGTGCAAGAGACCCAGTACTTC. Protein: CASSLNVQETQYF.

A note on this clonotype: A single base separates this from a much larger clone, so it may be a read error. The chain links TRBV23-1 to TRBJ2-3; D is perhaps TRBD1 or TRBD2 (5 bases each). TRBV23-1 is classed as an ORF, of uncertain function. CDR3 length: 15 residues. In DNA form, the CDR3 reads TGCGCCAGCAGTCAGGTGGGGGAGAGCACAGGTACGCAGTATTTT. Its translation: CASSQVGESTGTQYF.

In this sample, this clonotype turned up a few times. The gene calls are TRBV10-3 and TRBJ2-7; D is ambiguous. CDR3 size: 13 residues. The germline V and J ends were trimmed by 0 bases and 7 bases, with 10 bases remaining between them. The germline gives CDR1 ENHRY, CDR2 SYGVKD. DNA for the CDR3: TGTGCCATCAGTGAGTCGAGCTCAAGGGAGCAGTACTTC. Translated: CAISESSSREQYF.

This clonotype turned up a few times. The V and J genes are TRBV27 and TRBJ1-6; TRBD1 matches 9 bases. Germline V gene data show CDR1 as MNHEY and CDR2 as SMNVEV (reference sequence). The CDR3 has 14 residues. The junction had 5 bases not matched to a gene; V was cut back by 7 bases and J by 7 bases. The CDR3 nucleotides read TGTGCCAGCACCTGGGACAGGGTAAATTCACCCCTCCACTTT. Translating gives CASTWDRVNSPLHF.

This clonotype was counted a few times. This chain uses TRBV7-9 with TRBJ1-4, with a possible D match to TRBD1 (5 bases). V was trimmed by 5 bases and J by 1 base, leaving 14 bases between them. The CDR3 spans 16 residues. CDR1 is SEHNR, CDR2 FQNEAQ, per germline (reference sequence). CDR3 sequence: CASSQTEEGTNEKLFF. DNA of the CDR3: TGTGCCAGCAGCCAGACAGAAGAGGGAACTAATGAAAAACTGTTTTTT.

In the case of this clonotype: A junction boundary mismatches the germline segment, possibly from a read error. This rearrangement joins TRBV30 to TRBJ2-2; tentatively, D is TRBD2 (5 bases). The CDR3 consists of 12 residues. Germline V gene data show CDR1 as GTSNPN and CDR2 as SVGIG (reference sequence). Here the CDR3 reads CAQKVDTGEPFF. The CDR3 nucleotides read TGTGCCCAAAAGGTCGACACCGGGGAGCCGTTTTTT.

This chain links TRBV5-1 with TRBJ1-1; D gene unclear. Per germline, CDR1 SGHRS and CDR2 YFSETQ. Trimming left V 0 bases short and J 7 bases short, with 7 bases between. CDR3 length: 12 residues. CDR3 residues: CASSLGGLEAFF. CDR3 DNA: TGCGCCAGCAGCTTGGGTGGCCTTGAAGCTTTCTTT.

V usage is TRBV13 and J usage is TRBJ2-5; 8 bases align to TRBD2. CDR3 length: 15 residues. V dropped 7 bases and J dropped 5; count of bases not matched to a gene: 12. Germline assignment: CDR1 PRHDT and CDR2 FYEKMQ (reference sequence). In DNA form, the CDR3 reads TGTGCCAGCACTCCCGCCGGGGGGGGCGGGGAGACCCAGTACTTC. As protein: CASTPAGGGGETQYF.

Worth noting for this clonotype: This may be a read error: a much more frequent sequence differs by one nucleotide. The rearrangement joins TRBV7-2 to TRBJ2-3; the match to TRBD2 covers 13 bases. With V trimmed by 5 bases and J by 2 bases, 10 bases remained unmatched. Germline V gene sequence: CDR1 SGHTA, CDR2 FQGNSA. This CDR3 region has 18 residues. The CDR3 bases are TGTGCCAGCAGCACAGGCCCGGGACTAGCGGGATCCACAGATACGCAGTATTTT. Its translation: CASSTGPGLAGSTDTQYF.